This T cell receptor (beta chain) is from a study of OX40 agonist ivuxolimab in advanced cancers. Repertoires were generated with immunoSEQ multiplex PCR, while TCRdb's copy carries only in-frame clones and drops some. Here the sample spans about 67,000 clones, more than 70% being singletons. CDR3 length: 14 amino acids. Germline V gene sequence: CDR1 KGHSH, CDR2 LQKENI. V lost 2 bases and J 4 bases, leaving 11 bases between the germline ends. This chain uses TRBV18 with TRBJ1-2; TRBD1 is a possible D gene (5 bases). Sequenced here: CD4+ or CD8+ T cells sorted from blood, sampled in a trial of the OX40 agonist ivuxolimab. This sequence originates from an adult with an advanced solid tumor such as melanoma, head and neck, liver or kidney cancer. The CDR3 nucleotides are TGTGCCAGCTCACCAGGTGGGACCTTCTATGGCTACACCTTC. The encoded protein is CASSPGGTFYGYTF.